This T cell receptor (beta chain) is from a study of human T cells and chemical hapten exposure. One entry per CDR3 protein results from TCRdb running MiXCR on the RACE reads. The table lists approximately 90,000 distinct CDR3 sequences, 27% of them singletons. Documented time point: patch test 3, about 24 weeks after DPC sensitization. Noted treatment: therapeutic diphenylcyclopropenone sensitization with weekly scalp DPC. This clonotype was observed a single time. The CDR3 runs 16 residues. The V and J ends lost 2 bases and 4 bases, in that order; junction bases with no gene match: 10. CDR1 and CDR2 (germline): SGHVS, FQNEAQ.

This specimen was whole blood, taken in connection with sensitization to the hapten diphenylcyclopropenone (DPC). The rearrangement uses TRBV7-8 and TRBJ1-1; 7 nucleotides match TRBD1. This TCR came from a middle-aged man with alopecia areata. Some clones in this sample may be carry-over from other donors' samples. Here the CDR3 reads CASSLHRRGRSTEAFF. The CDR3 nucleotides are TGTGCCAGCAGCTTACATAGGAGGGGGCGGTCCACTGAAGCTTTCTTT.